The sequence of this T cell receptor beta chain was determined in a study of glioma-infiltrating T cells. The iRepertoire nested amplicon-rescue multiplex PCR amplified TCR alpha and beta CDR3s from RNA. One entry per CDR3 protein, called by TCRdb with MiXCR from the multiplex PCR reads. The data hold about 400,000 distinct CDR3 sequences, with about two fifths observed a single time. The receptor was derived from a human donor with low-grade glioma or glioblastoma, undergoing nonglioma brain surgery, or in good health (not recorded which). The sample consisted of glioma tissue, nonneoplastic brain tissue, or PBMCs (not recorded which).

CDR3 DNA: TGCAGTGCTATGAGGTACGCCGGGGAGCTGTTTTTT. This codes for CSAMRYAGELFF. This chain links TRBV20-1 with TRBJ2-2; D is ambiguous. Trimming pared 4 bases from V and 6 bases from J, leaving 9 bases between. Germline CDR1 and CDR2: DFQATT and SNEGSKA (reference sequence). The CDR3 has 12 residues.